The present entry profiles one T cell receptor (beta chain) with its context. Its antigen is not known. One entry per CDR3 protein, called by TCRdb with MiXCR from the 5' RACE reads. Counted here are about 400,000 distinct CDR3 sequences, roughly a quarter occurring once; the ten biggest clones make up 8.8%. CDR1 LNHDA and CDR2 SQIVND come from the germline V gene (reference sequence). The CDR3 totals 22 residues. V was clipped by 3 bases and J by 1 base; unmatched bases: 18. The data are from a study of T-cell memory formation after mild COVID-19. Whole-study results and caveats: The study detected some responding clones in pre-infection memory, suggesting cross-reactive memory joined.

The chain is built from TRBV19 and TRBJ2-3, with 14 bases that match TRBD2. The TCR originated in an adult woman who had mild COVID-19 (a few samples of this study predate the infection). Cell type and time point are not known. The sequenced sample consisted of PBMCs or a T cell subset sorted from them (not recorded which). CDR3 in amino acids: CASSMTSGGAIGPEGRTDTQYF. As DNA, the CDR3 is TGTGCCAGTAGTATGACTAGCGGGGGGGCCATCGGGCCCGAGGGGCGCACAGATACGCAGTATTTT.